The present T cell receptor beta chain was sequenced within a study of cytomegalovirus exposure and HLA in healthy donors listed by TCRdb under 2017. Looking at the study overall: An earlier analysis of 587 of the donors reported around 280 Gb of sequence data and 95 million to 130 million unique TCR beta sequences obtained from some 170 million T cells. The study aimed to test whether cataloging public T cell receptors could reveal signatures of past pathogen exposure. In addition to the first cohort of around 670 subjects, a separate validation cohort of under 150 different subjects was used. The study used immunosequencing to profile the T cell repertoires of several hundred subjects and linked those repertoires to cytomegalovirus serostatus. An earlier analysis of nearly 600 of the donors applied high-throughput TCR beta sequencing to assess whether each TCR beta V gene segment acted as functional or pseudogenic. A later analysis re-analyzed previously published TCR beta repertoires from hundreds of donors and added high-resolution HLA genotyping to study TCR occurrence patterns. The number of typed donors differed by locus: roughly 620-630 for A, B, C, DRB1 and DQB1; roughly 510 for DQA1; approximately 600 for DPA1; and about 450 for DPB1. HLA typing included class I and class II loci at four-digit resolution. Genome-wide SNP genotypes for about 65% of the roughly 670 donors were used in a later genetic analysis, which treated that subset as a discovery cohort. Donor age, sex, ethnicity and CMV serostatus were compiled alongside the repertoire data. Among about 370 genotyped donors of the cohort, an average of around 240,000 unique TCR beta nucleotide sequences was sequenced per donor, of which approximately 19% were non-productive. An early release that covered fewer than 800 HLA-typed donors contained 250 to 350 gigabases of sequencing data and 85 million to 100 million unique TCR sequences. Every repertoire in the discovery cohort had been generated on one and the same sequencing platform. To predict cytomegalovirus infection status, the study combined high-throughput TCR immunosequencing, statistical association of individual TCRs with disease status, and machine learning. Of the roughly 400 genotyped donors, about 84% fell in the genetic ancestry cluster associated with self-reported Caucasian donors. Several DR-DQ haplotypes were handled as single units for association and clustering, since linkage in the cohort was strong. The later analysis used no new phenotypic data to find candidate immune exposures, relying instead on TCR beta sequences and their occurrence across donors.

On this clone: This clone's antigen is unknown. Per-nucleotide qualities are absent, and no much larger clonotype sits a single base away.

The cohort was made up of 500 to 850 healthy bone marrow donors. All cohort members were sampled while nominally healthy, although unrecorded immune exposures were likely present. The donor was CMV seropositive and was included in the group of 289 seropositive cohort members. Each donor provided a peripheral blood sample, and peripheral blood mononuclear cells were used for TCR beta sequencing. Genomic DNA was extracted from the blood cell samples with the Qiagen DNeasy Blood Extraction Kit. Library preparation was by the immunoSEQ multiplex PCR assay. A mixture of 60 forward primers for TCR Vbeta segments and 13 reverse primers for TCR Jbeta segments was used in the multiplex PCR. The CDR3 region of rearranged TCR beta genes was amplified from genomic DNA by a multiplex PCR assay. On the Illumina HiSeq System, the amplified TCR beta libraries were sequenced as 87-base-pair reads. The source study handled its data this way. Across the 700 or so repertoires, a later analysis counted roughly 77 million unique TCR beta chains, approximately 12 million of which were shared by at least two donors. A nearest-neighbor algorithm error-corrected the raw reads and collapsed the reads into unique sequences, merging closely related sequences to remove PCR and sequencing errors. V, D and J gene segments were assigned by aligning CDR3 sequences to IMGT reference sequences. For a sequence to be retained, at least a six-nucleotide match to both a V gene segment and a J gene segment was required. A rearrangement was called productive if the CDR3 had no stop codons and remained in frame with V and J, and every other rearrangement was called non-productive. CDR3 was defined according to IMGT convention as the region running from the second conserved V-encoded cysteine to the conserved J-encoded phenylalanine. In an earlier analysis of approximately 500 of the donors, sequences lacking an unambiguous match to a single V gene segment were excluded. An earlier analysis of over 450 of the donors classified V segments as functional when productive rearrangements were above 56.7% and as segregating when the standard deviation between donors was above 5%. To diagnose cytomegalovirus status from the catalog of TCR beta chain sequences, a statistical classification framework was built. V and J gene assignment, in a later analysis, came from comparing TCR nucleotide sequences with IMGT/GENE-DB human TR gene sequences. A later analysis assigned CDR3 sequences and most-parsimonious VDJ recombination scenarios with the TCRdist pipeline. A later analysis defined each TCR beta chain by its CDR3 amino acid sequence plus V-gene family, and excluded reads lacking a unique V-gene family. As a way to deal with suspected cross-contamination and a sequencing artifact, a later analysis dropped 640 or so nucleotide sequences that were highly shared and had low generation probability. A later analysis calculated a clonal expansion index for each public chain from normalized within-repertoire ranks of inferred template counts. A later analysis computed generation probabilities with a VDJ recombination model fitted to out-of-frame rearrangements, and checked the results against IGoR. A later analysis scored TCR-TCR, TCR-HLA and TCR-CMV co-occurrence with hypergeometric tests, applying a repertoire-size bias correction to TCR pairs. False discovery rates were estimated in a later analysis by permuting HLA or CMV assignments 20 times. In a later analysis, co-occurring TCRs were grouped with DBSCAN, and TCRdist sequence similarity was added when clustering was performed within HLA-allele-positive subsets. Repertoires with fewer than 30,000 or more than 120,000 public chains were left out of co-occurrence clustering, as were four to six repertoires with anomalous nucleotide sharing. TCRdb's version of the immuneACCESS table is confined to in-frame rearrangements and falls short of the full clone set. An unresolved V gene accounts for under half of the shortfall where checked; the remainder is of unknown origin. That table supplies the V and J calls and clone size; D and trimming were determined from the DNA. A total of fewer than 250,000 clones appear in this sample, almost 75% of them only once. The ten largest clonotypes hold 3% to 4% of the sample.

Reading from cysteine to phenylalanine, the CDR3 counts 13 amino acids. The read is trimmed to its CDR3 DNA, 39 bases read in frame from base 1. The germline V and J ends show losses of 5 bases and 6 bases respectively, and no gene match explains 5 bases of the junction. Based on the germline V gene, the CDR1 and CDR2 sequences are MGHRA and YSYEKL. Results the study describes overall, beyond this receptor: Because some donors lacked HLA typing at each locus, the association tests relied only on the typed subset. In a later genetic analysis, a missense DCLRE1C variant was associated with V-gene and J-gene trimming of TCR beta chains, and the association was replicated in an independent cohort. In both the original and validation cohorts, the classifier was reported to diagnose cytomegalovirus status with high specificity and sensitivity. In this cohort, only TCR beta chains were sequenced, and detectable features were limited by the absence of alpha or paired-chain data. Immune exposure information for the cohort was limited to CMV serostatus. In a later analysis, HLA-associated TCR beta chains were found to be more clonally expanded and to have lower generation probabilities than equally common non-associated chains. The sequencing pipeline was judged likely to have produced a cluster of highly shared sequence variants as a technical artifact. A later analysis found that most CMV-associated TCR beta chains appeared HLA-restricted, with HLA associations seemingly driven largely by CMV exposure. A few of the identified cytomegalovirus-associated TCR beta chains were confirmed in vitro to be specific for cytomegalovirus antigens. Approximately 18 rarely observed V segments, including chromosome 9 orphons, were excluded from the earlier analysis of some 590 of the donors because counts were too low. According to a later genetic analysis, donors in an Asian-associated ancestry cluster had fewer N-insertions in productive TCRs than the approximately 610-donor mean. An earlier analysis of 450 to 750 of the donors showed that most TCR beta V segments appeared in productive rearrangements either about 90% or about 30% of the time, which broadly matched IMGT annotations. In the study, approximately 160 TCR beta chains were listed as associated with cytomegalovirus. A further reported finding was that TCR beta sequences accurately predicted the HLA-A and HLA-B alleles for most subjects in the first cohort. When HLA alleles, especially DR and DQ, strongly co-occurred, attributing TCR associations to individual alleles was difficult. While some public TCRs were present in many individuals, most TCR sequences turned up only very rarely across donors. In a later analysis, several top co-occurrence clusters were reported to appear linked to parvovirus B19, influenza, CMV and Epstein-Barr virus. Linkage disequilibrium might explain the correlated functional status among segregating V segments, but an unknown experimental factor could not be ruled out. Some IMGT-functional V segments, including TRBV6-2 and TRBV6-3, could not be told apart with the 87-base-pair reads, so those segments were excluded. A later analysis associated 15,000 or so TCR beta sequences with specific HLA alleles at a false discovery rate of 0.05. According to the authors, the approach could potentially be generalized to other disease states and immunological phenotypes. According to a later analysis, TCR association rates differed among HLA loci, with DRB1 alleles showing the most associated TCRs and HLA-C alleles showing the fewest. Roughly uniform sequencing depth across donors was assumed in presence/absence analyses, although this assumption may not hold.

This TCR was recovered from a young woman in good health and CMV-seropositive. Sequencing input: PBMCs. The chain is made from TRBV4-1 and TRBJ2-7, with 9 middle bases fitting TRBD1. DNA sequence: TGCGCCAGCAGCTCCGGGACAGGGTTCGAGCAGTACTTC. The encoded protein is CASSSGTGFEQYF.